Described below is a single T cell receptor (beta chain) sequence and its context. Its antigen is unknown. Clones were sequenced by immunoSEQ multiplex PCR, and TCRdb holds only the in-frame ones, with some missing. The sample shows under 20,000 clones, about nine tenths of them seen only once. These data are taken from a study of graft-versus-host responses after intestinal transplantation. Study details: Each recipient received anti-thymocyte globulin induction, then tacrolimus and steroids for approximately three years. General study findings and limits: GvH clones surfaced in recipient marrow, some emerging earlier in ileum or blood. Early after transplant, HvG declines were associated with peak levels of circulating GvH clones.

Germline CDR1 reads MNHEY; CDR2 reads SMNVEV (reference sequence). After removal of 5 bases from V and 4 bases from J, the junction contained 7 bases not matched to a gene. This CDR3 spans 14 amino acids. The genes are TRBV27 and TRBJ1-1, with 7 nucleotides matching TRBD1. This TCR was sampled from a human patient who received an intestinal transplant, so some T cells may come from the graft donor. The sample consisted of bone marrow, taken roughly 19 weeks after transplant. The CDR3 spells CASSDLRGVTEAFF. The CDR3 DNA is TGTGCCAGCAGTGACCTCAGGGGGGTCACTGAAGCTTTCTTT.